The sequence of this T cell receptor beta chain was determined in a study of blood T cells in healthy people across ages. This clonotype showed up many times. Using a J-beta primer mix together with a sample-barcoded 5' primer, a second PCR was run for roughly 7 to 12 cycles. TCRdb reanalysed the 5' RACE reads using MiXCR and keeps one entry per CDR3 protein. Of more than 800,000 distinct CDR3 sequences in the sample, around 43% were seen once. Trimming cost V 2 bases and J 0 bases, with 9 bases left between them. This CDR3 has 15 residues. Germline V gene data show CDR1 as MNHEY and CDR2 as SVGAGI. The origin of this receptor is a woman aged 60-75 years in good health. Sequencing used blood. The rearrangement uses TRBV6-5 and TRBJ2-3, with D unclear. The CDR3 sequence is CASSYGGSSTDTQYF. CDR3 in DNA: TGTGCCAGCAGTTACGGCGGAAGCAGCACAGATACGCAGTATTTT.